These 5 T cell receptor beta chains were sequenced from one sample in a study of CD8 T cells in Susac syndrome. Roughly 0.45 to 1 ug RNA was reverse transcribed with random hexamers. MiXCR was run by TCRdb on the immunoSEQ multiplex PCR reads, yielding one entry per CDR3 protein. The repertoire includes 120,000 or so distinct CDR3 sequences, 85% to 95% of them detected once, and approximately 0.097% sits in the top ten. Sequenced: CD4+ T cells from PBMCs. Every receptor here comes from a human donor with multiple sclerosis.

The CDR3 sequence is CAWNRDGANVLTF. CDR3 nucleotides: TGTGCCTGGAACAGGGATGGGGCCAACGTCCTGACTTTC. The chain carries TRBV30 and TRBJ2-6; possible D gene TRBD1, 6 bases. The CDR3 covers 13 residues. The V end was cut by 4 bases, the J end by 3 bases, with 7 bases between. The V gene's germline CDR1 is GTSNPN and CDR2 SVGIG (reference sequence). The full variable domain, rest sourced from reference TRBV30 and TRBJ2-6, is SQTIHQWPATLVQPVGSPLSLECTVEGTSNPNLYWYRQAAGRGLQLLFYSVGIGQISSEVPQNLSASRPQDRQFILSSKKLLLSDSGFYLCAWNRDGANVLTFGAGSRLTVL.

The chain couples TRBV18 to TRBJ1-2; 7 positions match TRBD1. Germline trimming cut 3 bases from V and 3 bases from J; bases unmatched to any gene: 4. Germline CDR1 reads KGHSH; CDR2 reads LQKENI. The CDR3 loop spans 14 amino acids. This chain's CDR3 is CASSPFDRDYGYTF. CDR3 coding DNA: TGTGCCAGCTCACCCTTCGACAGGGACTATGGCTACACCTTC.

In this sample, this clonotype turned up once. This chain uses TRBV11-3 with TRBJ2-1; D might be TRBD1 or TRBD2, each matching 5 bases. The CDR3 is 16 amino acids. V lost 8 bases, J lost 9 bases, and 26 bases lay in between. Germline V CDR1 and CDR2: SGHNT, YENEEA. The CDR3 loop is CASLHRKTDHGTEQFF. The CDR3 bases are TGTGCCAGCCTCCATAGAAAGACAGACCATGGGACTGAGCAGTTCTTC.

V and J are TRBV12-5 and TRBJ2-7, with a possible D match to TRBD2 (5 bases). The CDR3 spans 14 residues. Germline V CDR1 and CDR2: LGHNT, FRNRAP. Trimming removed 7 bases at V and 0 bases at J, with 13 bases between. CDR3 loop: CASALPGNSYEQYF. The CDR3 bases are TGTGCTAGTGCCCTACCGGGGAACTCCTACGAGCAGTACTTC. Supplemented by reference TRBV12-5 and TRBJ2-7, the full variable domain reads DARVTQTPRHKVTEMGQEVTMRCQPILGHNTVFWYRQTMMQGLELLAYFRNRAPLDDSGMPKDRFSAEMPDATLATLKIQPSEPRDSAVYFCASALPGNSYEQYFGPGTRLTVT.

For the CDR3, the DNA is TGTGCCAGCAGCTTGAGTTTCACAGATACGCAGTATTTT. The encoded protein is CASSLSFTDTQYF. V gene TRBV5-4 combines with J gene TRBJ2-3; no clear D. CDR1 is SGHNT and CDR2 is YYREEE in the germline V gene (reference sequence). This CDR3 has 13 residues. Trimming took off 1 base at V and 2 bases at J, with 5 bases between the two ends. Supplemented by reference TRBV5-4 and TRBJ2-3, the full variable domain reads ETGVTQSPTHLIKTRGQQVTLRCSSQSGHNTVSWYQQALGQGPQFIFQYYREEENGRGNFPPRFSGLQFPNYSSELNVNALELDDSALYLCASSLSFTDTQYFGPGTRLTVL.